Below are 8 T cell receptor beta chains sequenced from a single sample in a study of cytomegalovirus exposure and HLA in healthy donors. 13 Jbeta primers and 60 Vbeta primers were used for the PCR. TCRdb keeps only in-frame clones here, not all; method: immunoSEQ multiplex PCR. This sample has 160,000 or so clones, with about 80% found just once. The source material was PBMCs. The receptors were sampled from a man aged 30 to 45 in good health and CMV-seronegative.

The chain couples TRBV5-1 to TRBJ1-5; 7 nucleotides agree with TRBD1. The V gene end was trimmed by 4 bases and the J gene end by 4 bases; junction bases not matched to a gene: 5. The germline CDR1 and CDR2 sequences are SGHRS and YFSETQ. This CDR3 is built from 14 residues. The CDR3 region is CASSHGTENQPQHF. CDR3 sequence (DNA): TGCGCCAGCAGCCACGGGACAGAAAATCAGCCCCAGCATTTT.

This sequence joins TRBV28 and TRBJ2-7; 9 nucleotides line up with TRBD2. Germline V gene lookup returns CDR1 MDHEN and CDR2 SYDVKM. Trimming at V came to 10 bases and at J to 2 bases, leaving 6 bases not matched to a gene. CDR3 size: 13 residues. The CDR3 bases are TGTGCCACAAAAGCGGGGGGACCCTACGAGCAGTACTTC. Its translation: CATKAGGPYEQYF.

The chain carries TRBV30 and TRBJ1-3; TRBD1 might be the D (6 bases). Per the germline V gene, CDR1 is GTSNPN and CDR2 is SVGIG (reference sequence). The CDR3 runs 13 residues. The V and J ends lost 4 bases and 0 bases respectively, with 7 bases between them. The CDR3 region has the DNA TGTGCCTGGACAGGGGTCTCTGGAAACACCATATATTTT. Translating gives CAWTGVSGNTIYF.

This rearrangement joins TRBV5-8 to TRBJ1-2; 8 bases fit TRBD1. The CDR3 contains 11 residues. The V gene end was trimmed by 7 bases and the J gene end by 8 bases; junction bases not matched to a gene: 4. Looked up from germline, CDR1 is SGHTS and CDR2 is YDEGEE. CDR3 bases: TGTGCCAGCCTCACAGGGGGAGGCTACACCTTC. Its translation is CASLTGGGYTF. The full variable domain, in which reference TRBV5-8 and TRBJ1-2 provide the parts outside the CDR3, is EAGVTQSPTHLIKTRGQQATLRCSPISGHTSVYWYQQALGLGLQFLLWYDEGEERNRGNFPPRFSGRQFPNYSSELNVNALELEDSALYLCASLTGGGYTFGSGTRLTVV.

This clone has just one count. This chain uses TRBV30 with TRBJ2-7; tentatively, D is TRBD1 (6 bases). Germline CDR1 GTSNPN, CDR2 SVGIG (reference sequence). The CDR3 has 12 amino acids. V was shortened by 6 bases and J by 6 bases, with 15 bases between the two germline ends. DNA of the CDR3: TGTGCCTGCTCCAAAGGGGGTCGCGAGCAGTACTTC. Amino acid sequence: CACSKGGREQYF. The full variable domain, in which reference TRBV30 and TRBJ2-7 provide the parts outside the CDR3, is SQTIHQWPATLVQPVGSPLSLECTVEGTSNPNLYWYRQAAGRGLQLLFYSVGIGQISSEVPQNLSASRPQDRQFILSSKKLLLSDSGFYLCACSKGGREQYFGPGTRLTVT.

This chain uses TRBV6-5 with TRBJ2-7, with a weak D call TRBD1 (5 bases). This CDR3 region has 14 residues. V gave up 0 bases and J gave up 4 bases, with 10 bases separating them. Germline V lookup: CDR1 MNHEY, CDR2 SVGAGI. As DNA, the CDR3 is TGTGCCAGCAGTTACTCAACCAGGGCTTACGAGCAGTACTTC. Amino acid sequence: CASSYSTRAYEQYF.

V gene TRBV27 combines with J gene TRBJ2-5; 7 bases are shared with TRBD1. Near its end, the DNA agrees better with TRBJ2-7, so the J call may be wrong. The CDR3 runs 15 residues. Per germline, CDR1 MNHEY and CDR2 SMNVEV (reference sequence). As DNA, the CDR3 is TGTGCCAGCAGTACACGACAGGGTAGCTCGTCCGAGCAGTACTTC. Protein sequence: CASSTRQGSSSEQYF.

V and J are TRBV28 and TRBJ2-7; 7 positions agree with TRBD1. V was clipped by 6 bases and J by 1 base; unmatched bases: 6. The germline CDR1 and CDR2 sequences are MDHEN and SYDVKM. The CDR3 has 14 residues. CDR3 amino acids: CASRLIQGSYEQYF. The CDR3 DNA sequence: TGTGCCAGCAGGCTAATACAGGGGTCCTACGAGCAGTACTTC.